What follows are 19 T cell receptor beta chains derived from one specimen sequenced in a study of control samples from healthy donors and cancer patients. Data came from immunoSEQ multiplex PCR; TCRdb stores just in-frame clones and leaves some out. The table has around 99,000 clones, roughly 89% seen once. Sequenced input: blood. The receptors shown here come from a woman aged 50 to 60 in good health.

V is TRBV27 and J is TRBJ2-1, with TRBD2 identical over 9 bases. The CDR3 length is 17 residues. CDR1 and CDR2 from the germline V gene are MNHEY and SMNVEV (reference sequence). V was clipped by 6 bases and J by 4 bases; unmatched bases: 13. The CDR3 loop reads CASRGPSETSGYNEQFF. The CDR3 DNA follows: TGTGCCAGCAGGGGACCCTCCGAGACTAGCGGATACAATGAGCAGTTCTTC.

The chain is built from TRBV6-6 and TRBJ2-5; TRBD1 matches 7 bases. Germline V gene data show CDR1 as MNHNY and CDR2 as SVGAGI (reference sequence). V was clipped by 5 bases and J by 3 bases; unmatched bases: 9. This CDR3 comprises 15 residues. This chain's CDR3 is CASSPEGGIKETQYF. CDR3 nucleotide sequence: TGTGCCAGCAGTCCGGAAGGGGGCATTAAAGAGACCCAGTACTTC.

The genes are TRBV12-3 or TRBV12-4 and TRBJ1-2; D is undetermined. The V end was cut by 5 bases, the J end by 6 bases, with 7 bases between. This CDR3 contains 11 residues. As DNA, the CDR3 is TGTGCCAGCAGTGTGATGAATGGCTACACCTTC. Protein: CASSVMNGYTF.

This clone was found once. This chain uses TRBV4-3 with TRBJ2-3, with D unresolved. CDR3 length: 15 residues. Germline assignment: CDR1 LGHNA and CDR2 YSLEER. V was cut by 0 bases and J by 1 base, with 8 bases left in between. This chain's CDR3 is CASSQDSSGTDTQYF. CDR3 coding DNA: TGCGCCAGCAGCCAAGATTCGAGCGGCACAGATACGCAGTATTTT.

The CDR3 reads CASSLLDASVGSPLHF. DNA of the CDR3: TGTGCCAGCAGCTTATTGGACGCGTCTGTGGGGTCACCCCTCCACTTT. The chain has TRBV7-9 and TRBJ1-6; D is unclear. V lost 2 bases, J lost 10 bases, and 18 bases lay in between. Germline-derived CDR1 and CDR2 are SEHNR and FQNEAQ (reference sequence). This CDR3 has 16 amino acids.

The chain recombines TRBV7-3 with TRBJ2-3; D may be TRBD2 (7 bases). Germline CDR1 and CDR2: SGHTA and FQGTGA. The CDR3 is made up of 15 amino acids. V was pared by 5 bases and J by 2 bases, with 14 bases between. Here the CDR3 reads CASSPREGVTDTQYF. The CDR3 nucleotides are TGTGCCAGCAGCCCCAGGGAGGGGGTCACAGATACGCAGTATTTT.

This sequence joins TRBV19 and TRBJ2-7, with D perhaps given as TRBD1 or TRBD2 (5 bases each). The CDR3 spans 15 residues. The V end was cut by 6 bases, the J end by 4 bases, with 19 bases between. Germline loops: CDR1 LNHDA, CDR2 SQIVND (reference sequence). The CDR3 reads CASSPARGATYEQYF. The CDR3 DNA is TGTGCCAGTAGCCCCGCCAGAGGGGCAACTTACGAGCAGTACTTC.

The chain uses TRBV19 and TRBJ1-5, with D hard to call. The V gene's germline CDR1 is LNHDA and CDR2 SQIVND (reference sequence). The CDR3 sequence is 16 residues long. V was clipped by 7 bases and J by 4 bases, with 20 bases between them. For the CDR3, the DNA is TGTGCCAGTACTGAATACGGACGGGGTTGGAATCAGCCCCAGCATTTT. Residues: CASTEYGRGWNQPQHF.

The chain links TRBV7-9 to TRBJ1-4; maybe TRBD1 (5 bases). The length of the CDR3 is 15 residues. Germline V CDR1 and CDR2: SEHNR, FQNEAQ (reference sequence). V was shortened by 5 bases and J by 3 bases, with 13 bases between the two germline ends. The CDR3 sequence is CASSAWEGSNEKLFF. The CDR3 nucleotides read TGTGCCAGCAGCGCCTGGGAGGGGTCTAATGAAAAACTGTTTTTT.

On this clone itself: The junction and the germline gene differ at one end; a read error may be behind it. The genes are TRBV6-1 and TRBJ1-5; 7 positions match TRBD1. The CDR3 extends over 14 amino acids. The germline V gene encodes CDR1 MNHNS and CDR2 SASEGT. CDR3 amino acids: CASREGGGNQPQHF. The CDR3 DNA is TGTGCCAGCAGGGAAGGGGGCGGCAATCAGCCCCAGCATTTT.

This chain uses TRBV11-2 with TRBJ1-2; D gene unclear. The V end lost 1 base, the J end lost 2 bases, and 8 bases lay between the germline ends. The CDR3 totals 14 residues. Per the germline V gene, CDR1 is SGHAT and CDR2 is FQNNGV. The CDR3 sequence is CASSLVLSNYGYTF. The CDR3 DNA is TGTGCCAGCAGCTTAGTGCTTTCGAACTATGGCTACACCTTC.

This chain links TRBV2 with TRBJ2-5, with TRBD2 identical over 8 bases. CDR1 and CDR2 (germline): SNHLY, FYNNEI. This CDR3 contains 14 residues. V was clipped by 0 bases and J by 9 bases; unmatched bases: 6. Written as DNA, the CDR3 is TGTGCCAGCAGTGAAGCGCGGGCGGGAGGACCCCAGTACTTC. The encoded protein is CASSEARAGGPQYF.

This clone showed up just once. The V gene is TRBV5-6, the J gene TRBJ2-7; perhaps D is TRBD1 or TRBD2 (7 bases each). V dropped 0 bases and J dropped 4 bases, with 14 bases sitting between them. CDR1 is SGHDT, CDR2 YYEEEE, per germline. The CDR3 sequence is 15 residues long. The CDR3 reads CASSLVGGTVYEQYV. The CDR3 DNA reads TGTGCCAGCAGCTTGGTGGGGGGGACAGTTTACGAGCAGTACGTC.

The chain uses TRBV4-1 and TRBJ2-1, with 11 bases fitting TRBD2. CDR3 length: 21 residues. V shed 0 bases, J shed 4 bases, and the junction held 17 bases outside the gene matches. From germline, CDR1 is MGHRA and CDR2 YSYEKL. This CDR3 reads CASSQDPRLAGFPLLYNEQFF. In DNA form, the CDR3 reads TGCGCCAGCAGCCAAGATCCAAGACTAGCGGGGTTTCCACTTCTTTACAATGAGCAGTTCTTC.

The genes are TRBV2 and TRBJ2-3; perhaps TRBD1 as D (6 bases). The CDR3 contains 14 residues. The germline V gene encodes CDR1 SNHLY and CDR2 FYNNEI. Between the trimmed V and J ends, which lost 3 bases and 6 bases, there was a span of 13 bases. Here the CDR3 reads CASSEGHTLDTQYF. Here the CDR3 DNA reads TGTGCCAGCAGTGAGGGACACACCCTGGATACGCAGTATTTT. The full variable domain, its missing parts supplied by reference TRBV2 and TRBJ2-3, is EPEVTQTPSHQVTQMGQEVILRCVPISNHLYFYWYRQILGQKVEFLVSFYNNEISEKSEIFDDQFSVERPDGSNFTLKIRSTKLEDSAMYFCASSEGHTLDTQYFGPGTRLTVL.

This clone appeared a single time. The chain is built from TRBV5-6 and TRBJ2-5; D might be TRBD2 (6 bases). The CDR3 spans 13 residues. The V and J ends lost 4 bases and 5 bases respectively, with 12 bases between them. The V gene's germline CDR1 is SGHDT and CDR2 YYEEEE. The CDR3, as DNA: TGTGCCAGCAGCGCAACTAGCCCGGAGACCCAGTACTTC. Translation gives CASSATSPETQYF.

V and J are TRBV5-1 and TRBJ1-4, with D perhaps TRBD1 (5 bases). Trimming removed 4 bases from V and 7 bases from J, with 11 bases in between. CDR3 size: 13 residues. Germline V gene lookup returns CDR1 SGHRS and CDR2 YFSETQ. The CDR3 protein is CASSGGTLEKLFF. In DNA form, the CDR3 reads TGCGCCAGCAGCGGGGGGACGCTTGAAAAACTGTTTTTT.

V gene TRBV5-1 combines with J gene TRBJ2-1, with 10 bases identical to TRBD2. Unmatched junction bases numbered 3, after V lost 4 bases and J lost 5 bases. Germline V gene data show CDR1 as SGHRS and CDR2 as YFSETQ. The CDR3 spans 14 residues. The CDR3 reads CASSGGLADNEQFF. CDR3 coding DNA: TGCGCCAGCAGCGGTGGACTAGCGGACAATGAGCAGTTCTTC.

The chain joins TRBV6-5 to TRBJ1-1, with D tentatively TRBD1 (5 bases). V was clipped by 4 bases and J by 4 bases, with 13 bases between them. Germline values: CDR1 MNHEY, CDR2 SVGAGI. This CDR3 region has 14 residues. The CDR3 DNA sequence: TGTGCCAGCAGTTGGGGGGGTCGGGCCACTGAAGCTTTCTTT. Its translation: CASSWGGRATEAFF.